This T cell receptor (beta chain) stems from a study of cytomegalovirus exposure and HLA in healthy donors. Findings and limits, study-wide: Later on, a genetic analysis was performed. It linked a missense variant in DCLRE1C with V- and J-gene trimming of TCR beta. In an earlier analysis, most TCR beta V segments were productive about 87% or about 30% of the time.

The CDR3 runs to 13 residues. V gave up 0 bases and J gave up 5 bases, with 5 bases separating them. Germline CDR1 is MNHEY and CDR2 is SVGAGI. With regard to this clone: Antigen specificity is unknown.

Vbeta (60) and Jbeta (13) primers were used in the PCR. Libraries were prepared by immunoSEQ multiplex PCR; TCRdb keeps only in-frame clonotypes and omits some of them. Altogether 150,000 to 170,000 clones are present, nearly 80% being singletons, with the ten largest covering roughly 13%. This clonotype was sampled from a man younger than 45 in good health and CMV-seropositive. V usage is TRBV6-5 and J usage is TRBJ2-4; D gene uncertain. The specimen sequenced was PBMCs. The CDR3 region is CASSYSSENIQYF. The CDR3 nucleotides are TGTGCCAGCAGTTACTCTTCGGAAAACATTCAGTACTTC.